This entry lists 15 T cell receptor beta chains sequenced from one sample in a study of blood T cell repertoires in COVID-19. Profiled with immunoSEQ multiplex PCR; TCRdb holds only in-frame clones, not every one. The table includes some 97,000 clones, more than 75% detected once. The sample comprised peripheral blood. The receptors derive from a man aged 25 to 45 in a cohort sampled during active COVID-19.

The chain has TRBV19 and TRBJ1-2; D is unclear. Trimming cost V 3 bases and J 7 bases, with 6 bases left between them. There are 11 residues in the CDR3. CDR1 is LNHDA and CDR2 is SQIVND in the germline V gene (reference sequence). As DNA, the CDR3 is TGTGCCAGTAGTATCAGAGGTGGCTACACCTTC. Translating gives CASSIRGGYTF.

The V and J genes are TRBV24-1 and TRBJ2-3; 10 bases line up with TRBD2. The V gene's germline CDR1 is KGHDR and CDR2 SFDVKD. This CDR3 spans 17 amino acids. V dropped 1 base and J dropped 2; count of bases not matched to a gene: 5. In nucleotides, the CDR3 is TGTGCCACCAGTGATTTAGTAGCGGGGGGCTCCACAGATACGCAGTATTTT. It specifies CATSDLVAGGSTDTQYF.

The chain links TRBV9 to TRBJ2-3; a weak D match, TRBD2 (5 bases). The germline V gene encodes CDR1 SGDLS and CDR2 YYNGEE. The V and J ends lost 0 bases and 0 bases respectively, with 11 bases between them. The CDR3 loop spans 16 amino acids. The CDR3 reads CASSVGEGSSTDTQYF. DNA of the CDR3: TGTGCCAGCAGCGTAGGTGAGGGCTCGAGCACAGATACGCAGTATTTT.

The chain combines TRBV7-3 with TRBJ2-3, with TRBD1 matching over 10 bases. The CDR3 contains 15 residues. J gave up 4 bases and V 1 base, and 2 bases lay outside the gene matches. Germline CDR1 SGHTA, CDR2 FQGTGA. The DNA for the CDR3 is TGTGCCAGCAGCTTAAAAGGACAGGGGGCAGATACGCAGTATTTT. Its protein product is CASSLKGQGADTQYF.

The chain uses TRBV9 and TRBJ2-7; 8 bases agree with TRBD1. V dropped 0 bases and J dropped 1; count of bases not matched to a gene: 6. This CDR3 region has 16 residues. CDR1 SGDLS and CDR2 YYNGEE come from the germline V gene. The CDR3 spells CASSVAQGAFSYEQYF. In nucleotides, the CDR3 is TGTGCCAGCAGCGTAGCCCAGGGGGCGTTTTCCTACGAGCAGTACTTC.

The chain uses TRBV3-1 (or the pseudogene TRBV3-2) and TRBJ2-5; TRBD1 matches 8 bases. This CDR3 contains 14 residues. Germline loops: CDR1 LGHDT, CDR2 YNNKEL (reference sequence). After removal of 6 bases from V and 7 bases from J, the junction contained 10 bases not matched to a gene. The CDR3 sequence is CASSQGQARGTQYF. CDR3 DNA: TGTGCCAGCAGTCAGGGACAGGCCAGAGGGACCCAGTACTTC.

V and J are TRBV4-3 and TRBJ2-2, with TRBD1 as a possible D gene (6 bases). Trimming took off 1 base at V and 10 bases at J, with 19 bases between the two ends. The CDR3 covers 16 residues. Germline CDR1 reads LGHNA; CDR2 reads YSLEER. The CDR3 loop reads CASSQGSTGRVEELFF. CDR3 nucleotides: TGCGCCAGCAGCCAAGGTTCGACAGGTAGAGTGGAGGAGCTGTTTTTT.

J is TRBJ1-3 and V is TRBV5-1, with D hard to call. This CDR3 has 12 residues. Trimming stripped 6 bases from V and 0 bases from J, with 4 bases between. Germline V lookup: CDR1 SGHRS, CDR2 YFSETQ. The CDR3 is CASTNSGNTIYF. Here the CDR3 DNA reads TGCGCCAGCACAAACTCTGGAAACACCATATATTTT.

The rearrangement links TRBV7-8 to TRBJ1-2, with 7 bases identical to TRBD1. Germline V CDR1 and CDR2: SGHVS, FQNEAQ. The CDR3 covers 14 residues. After removal of 1 base from V and 4 bases from J, the junction contained 3 bases not matched to a gene. The CDR3 nucleotides are TGTGCCAGCAGCTTAGGTCCAGGGGGCTATGGCTACACCTTC. Protein: CASSLGPGGYGYTF.

The chain joins TRBV6-6 to TRBJ1-5; 7 bases align to TRBD1. Germline CDR1 is MNHNY and CDR2 is SVGAGI (reference sequence). With 5 bases clipped from V and 4 bases from J, the junction kept 8 bases outside the gene matches. CDR3 length: 15 residues. The CDR3 loop reads CASSPMDRRNQPQHF. The DNA for the CDR3 is TGTGCCAGCAGTCCGATGGACAGGAGGAATCAGCCCCAGCATTTT.

The chain couples TRBV5-1 to TRBJ2-5; 15 nucleotides match TRBD2. Germline V gene sequence: CDR1 SGHRS, CDR2 YFSETQ. CDR3 length: 17 amino acids. Trimming removed 4 bases from V and 1 base from J; junction bases left unmatched: 5. DNA of the CDR3: TGCGCCAGCAGCGGAGGGACTAGCGGGGGGATCCAAGAGACCCAGTACTTC. Translating gives CASSGGTSGGIQETQYF.

The chain joins TRBV10-3 to TRBJ2-1; 11 bases align to TRBD2. Germline V gene lookup returns CDR1 ENHRY and CDR2 SYGVKD. V shed 4 bases, J shed 0 bases, and the junction held 11 bases outside the gene matches. The CDR3 consists of 19 residues. Here the CDR3 DNA reads TGTGCCATCAGTGGGCGGGCTAGCGGGGGGCTGAGCTCCTACAATGAGCAGTTCTTC. It is translated as CAISGRASGGLSSYNEQFF.

The rearrangement joins TRBV6-5 to TRBJ2-7; 7 nucleotides match TRBD1. J lost 0 bases, V lost 0 bases, and 5 bases had no gene match. Germline assignment: CDR1 MNHEY and CDR2 SVGAGI. CDR3 length: 16 amino acids. The CDR3 reads CASSYSKDRFSYEQYF. The DNA of the CDR3 is TGTGCCAGCAGTTACTCGAAGGACAGGTTCTCCTACGAGCAGTACTTC.

CDR3 nucleotide sequence: TGTGCCAGCAGCCGCCGGTTAGAAGCTTTCTTT. It codes for CASSRRLEAFF. The V and J genes are TRBV5-6 and TRBJ1-1; D not resolved. Looked up from germline, CDR1 is SGHDT and CDR2 is YYEEEE. There are 11 residues in the CDR3. V lost 4 bases and J lost 8, with 9 bases in between.

V usage is TRBV7-2 and J usage is TRBJ2-7; 7 bases agree with TRBD1. V was pared by 5 bases and J by 7 bases, with 11 bases of the junction left unmatched. The CDR3 has 14 amino acids. In germline, CDR1 is SGHTA, CDR2 FQGNSA. The CDR3 sequence: CASSNQRQGSEQYF. Written as DNA, the CDR3 is TGTGCCAGCAGCAACCAAAGACAGGGTAGTGAGCAGTACTTC.